This entry is about one T cell receptor (beta chain). This receptor's antigen is unknown. Base quality data are lacking; no much larger clone is found one base away. The entry originates in a study of memory CD4+ T cells and cytomegalovirus serostatus (dated by TCRdb to between 2018 and 2021). In the study overall: The cohort comprised about 33 healthy Belgian adults, 9 CMV seropositive and some 24 CMV seronegative. The study sequenced CD4+ memory TCRbeta repertoires of a Belgian cohort with known cytomegalovirus serostatus to replicate a published TCR-based CMV serostatus classifier.

What the research found in general, with its limitations: The original-framework classifier achieved a median bootstrapped AUC of 0.95 with a 95% CI of 0.76-1.00 on the Belgian cohort. For CMV serostatus prediction, a median bootstrapped AUC of about 0.94 was reached with the original framework, and a median bootstrapped AUC of approximately 0.89 was reached with a US-trained random forest. The results were read as suggesting that the CMV-associated TCR signature is, for the most part, present in the CD4+ memory repertoire. Among the approximately 160 previously reported CMV-associated TCRbeta sequences, some 67 showed up in the CD4+ memory repertoires, with each one found in between one and five individuals. Only CD4+CD45RO+ memory cells were sequenced, in contrast to the original study, which included naive and memory CD4+ and CD8+ populations.

The Quick-DNA Microprep Kit was used to extract genomic DNA from the sorted cells. TCRbeta DNA was amplified with the immunoSEQ hsTCRbeta kit following the manufacturer's protocol. An Illumina MiSeq instrument was used to sequence the TCRbeta libraries. As for the authors' bioinformatics: Once out-of-frame sequences had been removed, approximately 2,000,000 distinct TCRbeta sequences were left, which works out to an average of approximately 73,000 per individual. Each individual was scored according to the count of 160 or so previously reported CMV-associated TCRbeta sequences and the total productive distinct TCRbeta count. A beta-binomial model was reimplemented in Python, and scikit-learn random forests with default parameters were trained on data from the US cohort. On the Belgian cohort, classifier performance was reported as the median AUC, along with percentile confidence intervals, across 10,000 bootstrap iterations. TCRdb took this table from immuneACCESS and kept in-frame rearrangements with V and J called. Such tables lack part of the clones; where checked against another copy, unresolved V genes explain under half of the gap, and the rest is unexplained. That table furnishes V, J and clone size, whereas the DNA furnished D and trimming. Counted in this sample were 35,000 to 50,000 clones; roughly three quarters of them appeared once. Of the sample, 1.1% falls within the top ten clones.

A FACSAria II was used to sort memory CD4+ T cells, defined as single viable CD3+CD4+CD8-CD45RO+ cells. CMV serostatus was assessed using a Roche Elecsys assay, by which serum IgG against CMV pp150, pp28, p38 and p52 was detected. Following thawing, total CD4+ T cells were enriched through positive selection using CD4 magnetic microbeads. The samples came from a separate study whose specific focus was interrogating the CD4+ T cell memory repertoire. Peripheral blood mononuclear cells were isolated and cryopreserved following standard operating procedures; serum was stored at -80 °C. The staining relied on CD3-PerCP (BW264/56), CD4-APC (RPA-T4), CD45RO-PE (UCHT1) and CD8-Pacific Orange (3B5) antibodies, and Sytox blue was used to exclude non-viable cells. CDR1 GTSNPN and CDR2 SVGIG were looked up in the germline V gene (reference sequence). There are 13 amino acids in the CDR3, from cysteine to phenylalanine inclusive. Only the CDR3 DNA stays, 39 bases, in frame from base 1. A distance of 14 bases separates the germline ends of V and J, which lose 4 bases and 5 bases respectively.

This sequence originates from an adult in good health and CMV-seronegative. The V and J segments used are TRBV30 and TRBJ1-1, and possibly TRBD1, on 5 matching bases. The sample taken for sequencing was memory CD4+ T cells from blood. DNA sequence: TGTGCCTGGATTCTTCGGGGGTGGACTGAAGCTTTCTTT. Translated, it gives CAWILRGWTEAFF.